These 8 T cell receptor beta chains were all obtained from the same sample, sequenced in a study of cytomegalovirus exposure and HLA in healthy donors. Primers for the PCR totalled 60 Vbeta and 13 Jbeta. TCRdb's table, derived via immunoSEQ multiplex PCR, lists solely in-frame clones and lacks some. Of 100,000 to 150,000 clones in the sample, less than 80% were seen once. Sequencing was performed on PBMCs. The receptors were sampled from a man aged 40-49 years in good health and CMV-seropositive.

The chain has TRBV14 and TRBJ2-1; D unclear. V was shortened by 1 base and J by 4 bases, with 11 bases between the two germline ends. Germline V gene lookup returns CDR1 SGHDN and CDR2 FVKESK. This CDR3 spans 15 amino acids. Written as DNA, the CDR3 is TGTGCCAGCAGCCAAGCCGGAGCTCAGTACAATGAGCAGTTCTTC. Its protein is CASSQAGAQYNEQFF. The full variable domain, in which reference TRBV14 and TRBJ2-1 provide the parts outside the CDR3, is EAGVTQFPSHSVIEKGQTVTLRCDPISGHDNLYWYRRVMGKEIKFLLHFVKESKQDESGMPNNRFLAERTGGTYSTLKVQPAELEDSGVYFCASSQAGAQYNEQFFGPGTRLTVL.

The J gene is TRBJ2-2, the V gene TRBV7-9; D gene unclear. CDR1 SEHNR and CDR2 FQNEAQ come from the germline V gene (reference sequence). The CDR3 sequence is 14 residues long. Between the trimmed V and J ends, which lost 4 bases and 3 bases, there was a span of 9 bases. The DNA of the CDR3 is TGTGCCAGCAGCTCGCGAGCGTACACCGGGGAGCTGTTTTTT. Translating gives CASSSRAYTGELFF.

The CDR3 DNA reads TGTGCCAGCACCGACCCCCCGGGGGGGAGTGGGGACGAGCAGTACTTC. Translated, it gives CASTDPPGGSGDEQYF. The V and J genes are TRBV7-8 and TRBJ2-7; TRBD2 agrees at 8 bases. Germline CDR1 and CDR2: SGHVS and FQNEAQ. Trimming at V came to 7 bases and at J to 5 bases, leaving 16 bases not matched to a gene. CDR3 size: 16 residues.

The chain couples TRBV6-4 to TRBJ2-5, with a tentative D call TRBD2 (5 bases). Germline CDR1 is MRHNA and CDR2 is SNTAGT. The CDR3 runs 14 residues. The V end lost 5 bases, the J end lost 6 bases, and 16 bases lay between the germline ends. The CDR3 reads CASSPDETKQTQYF. CDR3 DNA: TGTGCCAGCAGTCCCGACGAGACTAAACAGACCCAGTACTTC.

The V gene is TRBV4-2, the J gene TRBJ2-5, with D possibly being TRBD1 (9 bases). The germline V gene encodes CDR1 LGHNA and CDR2 YNFKEQ. The V end was cut by 4 bases, the J end by 1 base, with 16 bases between. CDR3 length equals 16 residues. The CDR3 here is CASSLRGGQGQETQYF. In nucleotides, the CDR3 is TGTGCCAGCAGCCTCCGGGGGGGACAGGGCCAAGAGACCCAGTACTTC.

The gene calls are TRBV15 and TRBJ2-1; 8 positions match TRBD2. Germline trimming cut 9 bases from V and 4 bases from J; bases unmatched to any gene: 8. The CDR3 has 14 amino acids. Germline CDR1 reads LNHNV; CDR2 reads YYDKDF (reference sequence). In nucleotides, the CDR3 is TGTGCCACTCAAGGAGCGGGGGAGTACAATGAGCAGTTCTTC. This codes for CATQGAGEYNEQFF.

The chain has TRBV4-1 and TRBJ2-7, with 8 bases fitting TRBD1. The V and J ends lost 1 base and 6 bases, in that order; junction bases with no gene match: 11. CDR3 length equals 16 residues. Germline CDR1 MGHRA, CDR2 YSYEKL. This chain's CDR3 is CASSQVGGQGLSEQYF. In nucleotides, the CDR3 is TGCGCCAGCAGCCAAGTTGGCGGACAGGGCCTCTCCGAGCAGTACTTC.

The J gene is TRBJ2-1, the V gene TRBV5-1, with 9 bases aligning to TRBD1. CDR3 length equals 18 residues. The trim removed 2 bases at V and 5 bases at J, leaving 14 bases unmatched. Germline-derived CDR1 and CDR2 are SGHRS and YFSETQ. The CDR3 nucleotides are TGCGCCAGCAGCTTAGTCAGGATCAGGGACAGGGTAAACAATGAGCAGTTCTTC. Translating it yields CASSLVRIRDRVNNEQFF. The variable domain in full, with the rest retrieved from reference TRBV5-1 and TRBJ2-1, is KAGVTQTPRYLIKTRGQQVTLSCSPISGHRSVSWYQQTPGQGLQFLFEYFSETQRNKGNFPGRFSGRQFSNSRSEMNVSTLELGDSALYLCASSLVRIRDRVNNEQFFGPGTRLTVL.